A selection of T cell receptor beta chains follows, all from one sample in a study of T-cell memory formation after mild COVID-19. TCRdb re-derived calls from the 5' RACE reads in MiXCR, one entry per CDR3 protein. The profile shows about 410,000 distinct CDR3 sequences, about a sixth of them singletons. Specimen: PBMCs or a T cell subset sorted from them (not recorded which). Every receptor here comes from a man aged 18 to 29 who had mild COVID-19 (a few samples of this study predate the infection). Cell type and time point are not known. Both conserved end residues are part of each CDR3. The D gene is left open where the match is weak. Part of the rows lack a size; the others show once, few, many or a class for expanded clones.

cdr3_nt: TGTGCCACCAGTGATATTGCAGGCCACACCGGGGAGCTGTTTTTT; cdr3_aa: CATSDIAGHTGELFF; v_call: TRBV24-1; clone_size: .; j_call: TRBJ2-2; d_call: .
cdr3_nt: TGTGCCAGCAGCCCATCCACGGGCAGAACTAATGAAAAACTGTTTTTT; cdr3_aa: CASSPSTGRTNEKLFF; v_call: TRBV7-9; clone_size: .; j_call: TRBJ1-4; d_call: .
cdr3_nt: TGTGCTAGCAGCTTAGTTCCAGGGATGTCGACCGGGGAGCTGTTTTTT; cdr3_aa: CASSLVPGMSTGELFF; v_call: TRBV7-7; clone_size: .; j_call: TRBJ2-2; d_call: .
cdr3_nt: TGTGCCAGCAGCTTACTCGGGGGAGCTCCTAGCACAGATACGCAGTATTTT; cdr3_aa: CASSLLGGAPSTDTQYF; v_call: TRBV7-3; clone_size: .; j_call: TRBJ2-3; d_call: .
cdr3_nt: TGTGCCAGCAGTCCCGCCGCAGCGGACGTGAACATTCAGTACTTC; cdr3_aa: CASSPAAADVNIQYF; v_call: TRBV27; clone_size: .; j_call: TRBJ2-4; d_call: .
cdr3_nt: TGTGCCAGCAGGGTGGGCCTCCCCCGCGAAAAACTGTTTTTT; cdr3_aa: CASRVGLPREKLFF; v_call: TRBV12-3/TRBV12-4; clone_size: few; j_call: TRBJ1-4; d_call: .
cdr3_nt: TGTGCCAGCAGCTGGAGTGGGACTGCCGGGGAGCTGTTTTTT; cdr3_aa: CASSWSGTAGELFF; v_call: TRBV7-9; clone_size: few; j_call: TRBJ2-2; d_call: .
cdr3_nt: TGTGCCAGCAGCTCCCACAGGACCTCTAACTATGGCTACACCTTC; cdr3_aa: CASSSHRTSNYGYTF; v_call: TRBV7-8; clone_size: few; j_call: TRBJ1-2; d_call: .
cdr3_nt: TGTGCCAGCAGCTTAAGAGGGGGCGGATCCTACAATGAGCAGTTCTTC; cdr3_aa: CASSLRGGGSYNEQFF; v_call: TRBV7-2; clone_size: few; j_call: TRBJ2-1; d_call: TRBD1
cdr3_nt: TGTGCCAGCAGCCCGGGACAGGGGGTGGAAAAACTGTTTTTT; cdr3_aa: CASSPGQGVEKLFF; v_call: TRBV7-9; clone_size: few; j_call: TRBJ1-4; d_call: TRBD1
cdr3_nt: TGTGCCATCAGGGCAGGGTCCGGGTCCACAGATACGCAGTATTTT; cdr3_aa: CAIRAGSGSTDTQYF; v_call: TRBV10-3; clone_size: few; j_call: TRBJ2-3; d_call: .
cdr3_nt: TGCGCCAGCAGCCAAGCGGACGGAGGGAACTATGGCTACACCTTC; cdr3_aa: CASSQADGGNYGYTF; v_call: TRBV4-1; clone_size: .; j_call: TRBJ1-2; d_call: .
cdr3_nt: TGTGCCAGCTCAACGGGGGGAGCCGGGGCCAACGTCCTGACTTTC; cdr3_aa: CASSTGGAGANVLTF; v_call: TRBV18; clone_size: few; j_call: TRBJ2-6; d_call: TRBD2
cdr3_nt: TGTGCCATCAGTGAGTCGGCGGATTCACCCCTCCACTTT; cdr3_aa: CAISESADSPLHF; v_call: TRBV10-3; clone_size: .; j_call: TRBJ1-6; d_call: .
cdr3_nt: TGCAGTGCTCGCCAGCTTAACTATGGCTACACCTTC; cdr3_aa: CSARQLNYGYTF; v_call: TRBV20-1; clone_size: few; j_call: TRBJ1-2; d_call: .
cdr3_nt: TGTGCCAGCAGTCCCACGTCGGCGGGTGCTAGCACAGATACGCAGTATTTT; cdr3_aa: CASSPTSAGASTDTQYF; v_call: TRBV12-3/TRBV12-4; clone_size: .; j_call: TRBJ2-3; d_call: .
cdr3_nt: TGTGCCAGCAGCCCCCGGCGGGGGGGTTCCTACAATGAGCAGTTCTTC; cdr3_aa: CASSPRRGGSYNEQFF; v_call: TRBV7-9; clone_size: few; j_call: TRBJ2-1; d_call: TRBD2
cdr3_nt: TGTGCCAGCAGCTTACTCGGGACAGGGGGCGGAAACATTCAGTACTTC; cdr3_aa: CASSLLGTGGGNIQYF; v_call: TRBV7-9; clone_size: .; j_call: TRBJ2-4; d_call: TRBD1
cdr3_nt: TGTGCCAGCAACCGAGGGGACGCTTACGAGCAGTACTTC; cdr3_aa: CASNRGDAYEQYF; v_call: TRBV12-3/TRBV12-4; clone_size: few; j_call: TRBJ2-7; d_call: .
cdr3_nt: TGTGCCAGCAGCTTAGAGTGGAGGCAGAGGAACACTGAAGCTTTCTTT; cdr3_aa: CASSLEWRQRNTEAFF; v_call: TRBV11-2; clone_size: many; j_call: TRBJ1-1; d_call: .
cdr3_nt: TGTGCCACCAGCATAGGGGATACCGGGGAGCTGTTTTTT; cdr3_aa: CATSIGDTGELFF; v_call: TRBV15; clone_size: .; j_call: TRBJ2-2; d_call: .
cdr3_nt: TGTGCCAGCAGTTACGAAGCGTATCCCTACGAGCAGTACTTC; cdr3_aa: CASSYEAYPYEQYF; v_call: TRBV6-5; clone_size: .; j_call: TRBJ2-7; d_call: .
cdr3_nt: TGCAGTGCTAGAGAAGGGGCTCGTGGGGCCAACGTCCTGACTTTC; cdr3_aa: CSAREGARGANVLTF; v_call: TRBV20-1; clone_size: .; j_call: TRBJ2-6; d_call: .
cdr3_nt: TGTGCCAGCAAAAATTTGGACAGGGACACCGGGGAGCTGTTTTTT; cdr3_aa: CASKNLDRDTGELFF; v_call: TRBV28; clone_size: .; j_call: TRBJ2-2; d_call: TRBD1
cdr3_nt: TGTGCCAGCAGCCTTCGCGGGGTGGGGCGCGACTTT; cdr3_aa: CASSLRGVGRDF; v_call: TRBV6-2/TRBV6-3; clone_size: .; j_call: TRBJ1-1; d_call: .
cdr3_nt: TGTGCCAGCAGCTCCGGGACAGGGATGTGGGAGACCCAGTACTTC; cdr3_aa: CASSSGTGMWETQYF; v_call: TRBV12-3/TRBV12-4; clone_size: few; j_call: TRBJ2-5; d_call: TRBD1
cdr3_nt: TGCGCCAGCAGACTGAGACAGGGAGTCCCTGAAGCTTTCTTT; cdr3_aa: CASRLRQGVPEAFF; v_call: TRBV5-1; clone_size: few; j_call: TRBJ1-1; d_call: TRBD1
cdr3_nt: TGTGCCAGCAGCTTAATTGGGGGAGGGAACGAGCAGTACTTC; cdr3_aa: CASSLIGGGNEQYF; v_call: TRBV7-3; clone_size: .; j_call: TRBJ2-7; d_call: TRBD2
cdr3_nt: TGTGCCAGCAGCTTACGACAGGTGGGGGAGACCCAGTACTTC; cdr3_aa: CASSLRQVGETQYF; v_call: TRBV7-2; clone_size: few; j_call: TRBJ2-5; d_call: .
cdr3_nt: TGCGCCAGCAGCGCTACTCCTACTAGCGGGGGGACAGATACGCAGTATTTT; cdr3_aa: CASSATPTSGGTDTQYF; v_call: TRBV5-1; clone_size: few; j_call: TRBJ2-3; d_call: TRBD2
cdr3_nt: TGTGCCAGTACGACGAGAAGGGGAGAGGTCTACACCTTC; cdr3_aa: CASTTRRGEVYTF; v_call: TRBV19; clone_size: few; j_call: TRBJ1-2; d_call: .
cdr3_nt: TGTGCCACTCGGACAGGGTATATTGGTGAGCAGTTCTTC; cdr3_aa: CATRTGYIGEQFF; v_call: TRBV19; clone_size: many; j_call: TRBJ2-1; d_call: TRBD1
cdr3_nt: TGCGCCAGCAGCTCCGCCACAGGGGTAGCCGGGGAGCTGTTTTTT; cdr3_aa: CASSSATGVAGELFF; v_call: TRBV5-1; clone_size: few; j_call: TRBJ2-2; d_call: TRBD1
cdr3_nt: TGCGCCAGCAGTGAGGCCGGGACTAGAGTTCAGTACTTC; cdr3_aa: CASSEAGTRVQYF; v_call: TRBV10-2; clone_size: .; j_call: TRBJ2-5; d_call: TRBD2
cdr3_nt: TGTGCCAGCCGGAACAGGGTAACGAACACCGGGGAGCTGTTTTTT; cdr3_aa: CASRNRVTNTGELFF; v_call: TRBV27; clone_size: .; j_call: TRBJ2-2; d_call: .
cdr3_nt: TGTGCCAGCAGCCCCGACCGGGGGGGGCAGCCCCAGCATTTT; cdr3_aa: CASSPDRGGQPQHF; v_call: TRBV7-2; clone_size: many; j_call: TRBJ1-5; d_call: .
cdr3_nt: TGTGCCAGCAGGACACTCGGGACGGCGAACACCGGGGAGCTGTTTTTT; cdr3_aa: CASRTLGTANTGELFF; v_call: TRBV25-1; clone_size: .; j_call: TRBJ2-2; d_call: .
cdr3_nt: TGTGCCAGCTCACCACCGTTTCAGCCAGCAGGGGATGAGCAGTTCTTC; cdr3_aa: CASSPPFQPAGDEQFF; v_call: TRBV18; clone_size: few; j_call: TRBJ2-1; d_call: .
cdr3_nt: TGTGCCAGCAGGGGAGCCACTGAAGCTTTCTTT; cdr3_aa: CASRGATEAFF; v_call: TRBV6-5; clone_size: few; j_call: TRBJ1-1; d_call: .
cdr3_nt: TGTGCCAGCTCACCGGGGAGACTAGCAGATACGCAGTATTTT; cdr3_aa: CASSPGRLADTQYF; v_call: TRBV18; clone_size: few; j_call: TRBJ2-3; d_call: .
cdr3_nt: TGCAGTGCCGGCCAGGGAGGTCCCGGGTACACTGAAGCTTTCTTT; cdr3_aa: CSAGQGGPGYTEAFF; v_call: TRBV20-1; clone_size: few; j_call: TRBJ1-1; d_call: .
cdr3_nt: TGTGCCAGCAGCGTAGTTAGCGGTTTTGAGACCCAGTACTTC; cdr3_aa: CASSVVSGFETQYF; v_call: TRBV9; clone_size: .; j_call: TRBJ2-5; d_call: .
cdr3_nt: TGTGCCAGCAGTTGGACTAGCTCGGGGGAGCAGTTCTTC; cdr3_aa: CASSWTSSGEQFF; v_call: TRBV7-2; clone_size: .; j_call: TRBJ2-1; d_call: TRBD2
cdr3_nt: TGCAGCGTTGAAGGGACAGGTACCGGGGAGCTGTTTTTT; cdr3_aa: CSVEGTGTGELFF; v_call: TRBV29-1; clone_size: few; j_call: TRBJ2-2; d_call: TRBD1
cdr3_nt: TGTGCCAGCAGCAGCCGGGACAGGGATTATGGCTACACCTTC; cdr3_aa: CASSSRDRDYGYTF; v_call: TRBV7-2; clone_size: .; j_call: TRBJ1-2; d_call: TRBD1
cdr3_nt: TGCAGTGCTAGCGGGACAACTGGATACTGGAACACCATATATTTT; cdr3_aa: CSASGTTGYWNTIYF; v_call: TRBV20-1; clone_size: many; j_call: TRBJ1-3; d_call: .
cdr3_nt: TGTGCCAGCAGGAAGCGGGGGCATGGAGATACGCAGTATTTT; cdr3_aa: CASRKRGHGDTQYF; v_call: TRBV6-6; clone_size: .; j_call: TRBJ2-3; d_call: TRBD2
cdr3_nt: TGTGCCAGCAGCTTAGAGGGCGGTTACAATGAGCAGTTCTTC; cdr3_aa: CASSLEGGYNEQFF; v_call: TRBV7-6; clone_size: .; j_call: TRBJ2-1; d_call: .
cdr3_nt: TGTGCCAGCACCCACCGGCGGGGGCATGGCTACACCTTC; cdr3_aa: CASTHRRGHGYTF; v_call: TRBV13; clone_size: .; j_call: TRBJ1-2; d_call: .
cdr3_nt: TGTGCCAGCAGCATGGAGGACAGGGGCCCGATCTCTGGAAACACCATATATTTT; cdr3_aa: CASSMEDRGPISGNTIYF; v_call: TRBV21-1; clone_size: few; j_call: TRBJ1-3; d_call: .
cdr3_nt: TGTGCCAGCGGCCCGGGACTATTCTACAATGAGCAGTTCTTC; cdr3_aa: CASGPGLFYNEQFF; v_call: TRBV14; clone_size: .; j_call: TRBJ2-1; d_call: TRBD2
cdr3_nt: TGCAGTGCTAGAGTTCGGGGCGGATACAATGAGCAGTTCTTC; cdr3_aa: CSARVRGGYNEQFF; v_call: TRBV20-1; clone_size: .; j_call: TRBJ2-1; d_call: .
cdr3_nt: TGTGCCAGCAGTGGCGGGGGGACAGGGAATTTCTACGAGCAGTACTTC; cdr3_aa: CASSGGGTGNFYEQYF; v_call: TRBV2; clone_size: few; j_call: TRBJ2-7; d_call: .
cdr3_nt: TGCGCCAGCAGCTTGGATTCCCAGGATACGCAGTATTTT; cdr3_aa: CASSLDSQDTQYF; v_call: TRBV5-1; clone_size: many; j_call: TRBJ2-3; d_call: .
cdr3_nt: TGCGCCAGCAGTTGGACCGTTGGATCCAACGTCCTGACTTTC; cdr3_aa: CASSWTVGSNVLTF; v_call: TRBV5-1; clone_size: once; j_call: TRBJ2-6; d_call: .